This paragraph covers one T cell receptor beta chain sequence. This CDR3 region has 17 residues. The V segment lost 1 base and the J segment 2 bases; nucleotides outside the gene matches: 7. Germline-derived CDR1 and CDR2 are LNHNV and YYDKDF (reference sequence). This entry is derived from a study of tissue T cells after allogeneic stem cell transplantation. Method: immunoSEQ multiplex PCR; TCRdb's copy keeps in-frame clones and lacks some. The table shows about 4,700 clones, with approximately 69% occurring only once. This material consisted of duodenal tissue, taken at autopsy. The source of this sequence is a female patient aged 18 to 50 with steroid-refractory graft-versus-host disease after an allogeneic stem cell transplant. The T cells may come from the graft donor. The genes are TRBV15 and TRBJ2-3, with 9 bases fitting TRBD2. CDR3 nucleotide sequence: TGTGCCACCAGCAGAGGGGCTAGCGGGATTCTCACAGATACGCAGTATTTT. It specifies CATSRGASGILTDTQYF.